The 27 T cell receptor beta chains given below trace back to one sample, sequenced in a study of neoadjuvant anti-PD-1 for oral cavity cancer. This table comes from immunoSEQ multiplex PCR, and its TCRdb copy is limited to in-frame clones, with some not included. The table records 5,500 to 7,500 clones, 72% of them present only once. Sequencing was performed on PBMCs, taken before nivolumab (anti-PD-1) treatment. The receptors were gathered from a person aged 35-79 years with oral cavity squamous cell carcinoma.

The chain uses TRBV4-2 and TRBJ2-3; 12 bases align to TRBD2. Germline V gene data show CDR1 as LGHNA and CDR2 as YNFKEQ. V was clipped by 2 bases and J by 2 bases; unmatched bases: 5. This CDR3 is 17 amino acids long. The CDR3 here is CASSQRLAGETTDTQYF. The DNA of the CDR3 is TGTGCCAGCAGCCAAAGACTAGCGGGGGAGACCACAGATACGCAGTATTTT.

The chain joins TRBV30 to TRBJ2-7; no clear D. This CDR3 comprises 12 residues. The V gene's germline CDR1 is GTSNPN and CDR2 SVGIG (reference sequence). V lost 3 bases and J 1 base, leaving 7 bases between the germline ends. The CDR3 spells CAWRSQSYEQYF. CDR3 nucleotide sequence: TGTGCCTGGAGGAGCCAGTCCTACGAGCAGTACTTC.

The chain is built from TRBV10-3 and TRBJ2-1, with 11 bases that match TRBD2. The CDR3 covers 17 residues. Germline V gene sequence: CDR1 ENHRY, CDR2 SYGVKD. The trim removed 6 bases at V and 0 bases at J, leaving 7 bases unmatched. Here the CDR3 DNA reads TGTGCCATCAGGGTAGCGGGGGGGACGAGCTCCTACAATGAGCAGTTCTTC. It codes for CAIRVAGGTSSYNEQFF.

CDR3 protein: CACAPGNYGYTF. In DNA form, the CDR3 reads TGTGCCTGCGCGCCTGGTAACTATGGCTACACCTTC. The chain recombines TRBV30 with TRBJ1-2, with D unclear. The CDR3 has 12 amino acids. Trimming cost V 6 bases and J 1 base, with 9 bases left between them. Germline loops: CDR1 GTSNPN, CDR2 SVGIG (reference sequence).

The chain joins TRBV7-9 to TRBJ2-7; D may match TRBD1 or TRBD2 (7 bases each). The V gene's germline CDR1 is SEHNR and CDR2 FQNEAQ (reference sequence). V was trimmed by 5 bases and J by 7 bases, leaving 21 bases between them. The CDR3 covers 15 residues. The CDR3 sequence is CASSTPQGGISEQYF. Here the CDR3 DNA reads TGTGCCAGCAGCACGCCCCAGGGGGGGATAAGTGAGCAGTACTTC.

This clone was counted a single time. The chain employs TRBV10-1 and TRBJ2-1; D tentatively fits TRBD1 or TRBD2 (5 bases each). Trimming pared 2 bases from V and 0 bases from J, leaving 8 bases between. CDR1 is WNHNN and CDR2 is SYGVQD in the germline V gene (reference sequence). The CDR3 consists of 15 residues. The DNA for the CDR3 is TGCGCCAGCAGTGAGGAGGGGAGCTCCTACAATGAGCAGTTCTTC. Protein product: CASSEEGSSYNEQFF.

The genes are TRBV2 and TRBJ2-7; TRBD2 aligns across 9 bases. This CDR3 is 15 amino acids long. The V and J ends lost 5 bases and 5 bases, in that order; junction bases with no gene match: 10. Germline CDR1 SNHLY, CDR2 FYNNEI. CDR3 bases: TGTGCCAGCAGTAGCGGGGGGTTCCGCCGGGACGAGCAGTACTTC. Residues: CASSSGGFRRDEQYF. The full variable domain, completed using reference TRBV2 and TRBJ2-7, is EPEVTQTPSHQVTQMGQEVILRCVPISNHLYFYWYRQILGQKVEFLVSFYNNEISEKSEIFDDQFSVERPDGSNFTLKIRSTKLEDSAMYFCASSSGGFRRDEQYFGPGTRLTVT.

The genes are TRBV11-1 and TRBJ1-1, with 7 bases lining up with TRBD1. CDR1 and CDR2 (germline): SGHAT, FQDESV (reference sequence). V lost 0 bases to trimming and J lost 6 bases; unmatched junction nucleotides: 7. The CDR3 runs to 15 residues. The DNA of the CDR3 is TGTGCCAGCAGCTTAGCACAGGGGCCTAAGGCTGAAGCTTTCTTT. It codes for CASSLAQGPKAEAFF.

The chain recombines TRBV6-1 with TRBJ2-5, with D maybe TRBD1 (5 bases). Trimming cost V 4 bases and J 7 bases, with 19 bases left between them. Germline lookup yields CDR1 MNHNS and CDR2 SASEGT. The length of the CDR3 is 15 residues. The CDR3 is CASSANEQGSGTQYF. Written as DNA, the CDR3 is TGTGCCAGCAGTGCGAACGAGCAGGGTTCTGGGACCCAGTACTTC.

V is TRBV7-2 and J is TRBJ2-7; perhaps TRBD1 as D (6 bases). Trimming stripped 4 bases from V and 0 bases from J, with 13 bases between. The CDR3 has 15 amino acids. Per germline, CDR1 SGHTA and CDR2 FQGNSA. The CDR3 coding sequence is TGTGCCAGCAGCTACCGACAGGCCGCCTCCTACGAGCAGTACTTC. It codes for CASSYRQAASYEQYF.

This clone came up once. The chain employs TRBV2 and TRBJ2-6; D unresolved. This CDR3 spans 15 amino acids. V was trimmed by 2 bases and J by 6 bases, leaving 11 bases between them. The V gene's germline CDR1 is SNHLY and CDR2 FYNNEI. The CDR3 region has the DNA TGTGCCAGCAGTGAAATCCGAAGTTTGGCCAACGTCCTGACTTTC. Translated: CASSEIRSLANVLTF. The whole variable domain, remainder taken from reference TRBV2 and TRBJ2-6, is EPEVTQTPSHQVTQMGQEVILRCVPISNHLYFYWYRQILGQKVEFLVSFYNNEISEKSEIFDDQFSVERPDGSNFTLKIRSTKLEDSAMYFCASSEIRSLANVLTFGAGSRLTVL.

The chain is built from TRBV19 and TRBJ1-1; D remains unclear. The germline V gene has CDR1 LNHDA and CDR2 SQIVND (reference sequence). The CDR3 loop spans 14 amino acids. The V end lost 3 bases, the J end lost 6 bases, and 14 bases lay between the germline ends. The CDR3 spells CASSMGPGEAEAFF. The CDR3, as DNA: TGTGCCAGTAGTATGGGTCCCGGGGAGGCTGAAGCTTTCTTT.

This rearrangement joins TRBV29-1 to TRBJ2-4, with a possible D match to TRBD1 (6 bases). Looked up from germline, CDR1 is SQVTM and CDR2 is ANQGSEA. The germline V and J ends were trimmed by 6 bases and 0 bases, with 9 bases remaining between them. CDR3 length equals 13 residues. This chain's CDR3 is CSVLQGAKNIQYF. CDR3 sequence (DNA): TGCAGCGTCCTACAGGGAGCCAAAAACATTCAGTACTTC.

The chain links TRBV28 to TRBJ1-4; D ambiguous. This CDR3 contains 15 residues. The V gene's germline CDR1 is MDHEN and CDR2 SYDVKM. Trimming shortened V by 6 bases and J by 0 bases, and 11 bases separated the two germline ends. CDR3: CASRSHFATNEKLFF. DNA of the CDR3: TGTGCCAGCAGGTCCCACTTTGCAACTAATGAAAAACTGTTTTTT. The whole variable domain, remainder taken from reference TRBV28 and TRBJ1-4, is DVKVTQSSRYLVKRTGEKVFLECVQDMDHENMFWYRQDPGLGLRLIYFSYDVKMKEKGDIPEGYSVSREKKERFSLILESASTNQTSMYLCASRSHFATNEKLFFGSGTQLSVL.

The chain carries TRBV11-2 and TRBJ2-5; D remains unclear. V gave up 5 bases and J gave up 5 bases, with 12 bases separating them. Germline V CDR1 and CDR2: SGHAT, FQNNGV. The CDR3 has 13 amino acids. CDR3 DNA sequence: TGTGCCAGCAGCCGCCCTCCGGGCGAGACCCAGTACTTC. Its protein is CASSRPPGETQYF.

The CDR3 spells CASSETGGGQETQYF. For the CDR3, the DNA is TGTGCCAGCAGTGAGACGGGGGGGGGCCAAGAGACCCAGTACTTC. The V gene is TRBV6-4, the J gene TRBJ2-5; TRBD2 aligns across 8 bases. In germline, CDR1 is MRHNA, CDR2 SNTAGT. The V segment lost 3 bases and the J segment 1 base; nucleotides outside the gene matches: 4. The CDR3 runs 15 residues.

The CDR3 loop is CASSAWGVNYGYTF. The CDR3 nucleotides are TGTGCCAGCAGCGCCTGGGGGGTTAACTATGGCTACACCTTC. V usage is TRBV13 and J usage is TRBJ1-2, with a weak D call TRBD1 (5 bases). CDR1 PRHDT and CDR2 FYEKMQ come from the germline V gene (reference sequence). V was clipped by 5 bases and J by 1 base, with 11 bases between them. This CDR3 is 14 amino acids long.

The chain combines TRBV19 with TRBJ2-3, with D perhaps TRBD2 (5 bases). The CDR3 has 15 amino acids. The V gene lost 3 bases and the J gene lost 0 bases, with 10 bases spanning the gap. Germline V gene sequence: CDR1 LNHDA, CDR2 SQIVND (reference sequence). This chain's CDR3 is CASSIRGYSTDTQYF. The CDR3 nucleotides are TGTGCCAGTAGTATCCGGGGATATAGCACAGATACGCAGTATTTT. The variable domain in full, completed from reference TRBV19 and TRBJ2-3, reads DGGITQSPKYLFRKEGQNVTLSCEQNLNHDAMYWYRQDPGQGLRLIYYSQIVNDFQKGDIAEGYSVSREKKESFPLTVTSAQKNPTAFYLCASSIRGYSTDTQYFGPGTRLTVL.

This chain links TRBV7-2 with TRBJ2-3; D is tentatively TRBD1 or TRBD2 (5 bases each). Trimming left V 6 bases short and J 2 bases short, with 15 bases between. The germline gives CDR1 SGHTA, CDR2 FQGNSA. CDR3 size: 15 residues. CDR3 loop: CASSRPGRYTDTQYF. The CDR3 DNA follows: TGTGCCAGCAGTCGACCGGGACGTTACACAGATACGCAGTATTTT.

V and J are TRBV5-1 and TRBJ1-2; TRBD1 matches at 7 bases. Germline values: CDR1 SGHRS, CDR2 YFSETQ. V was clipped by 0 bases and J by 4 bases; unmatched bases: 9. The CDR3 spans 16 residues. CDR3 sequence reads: CASSLDAGGVGYGYTF. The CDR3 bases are TGCGCCAGCAGCTTGGATGCAGGGGGGGTTGGCTATGGCTACACCTTC. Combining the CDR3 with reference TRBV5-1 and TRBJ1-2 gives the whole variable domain KAGVTQTPRYLIKTRGQQVTLSCSPISGHRSVSWYQQTPGQGLQFLFEYFSETQRNKGNFPGRFSGRQFSNSRSEMNVSTLELGDSALYLCASSLDAGGVGYGYTFGSGTRLTVV.

The CDR3 loop is CASSREAGQYF. In DNA, the CDR3 is TGTGCCAGCAGCCGAGAGGCCGGGCAGTACTTC. The chain recombines TRBV16 with TRBJ2-7; D remains unclear. Trimming removed 4 bases at V and 9 bases at J, with 10 bases between. The germline CDR1 and CDR2 sequences are KGHSY and FQNENV. The CDR3 runs 11 residues.

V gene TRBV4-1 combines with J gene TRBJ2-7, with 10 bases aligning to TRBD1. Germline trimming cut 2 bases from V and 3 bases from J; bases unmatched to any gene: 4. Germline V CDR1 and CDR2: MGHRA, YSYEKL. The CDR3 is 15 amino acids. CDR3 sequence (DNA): TGCGCCAGCAGCCAACTTCGGACAGGGGGCTACGAGCAGTACTTC. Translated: CASSQLRTGGYEQYF.

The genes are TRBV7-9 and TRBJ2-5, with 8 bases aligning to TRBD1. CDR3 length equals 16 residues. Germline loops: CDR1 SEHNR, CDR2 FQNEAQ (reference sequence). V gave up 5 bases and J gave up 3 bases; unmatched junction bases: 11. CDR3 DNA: TGTGCCAGCAGCCGACGTCAGGGGGCGGTGGAAGAGACCCAGTACTTC. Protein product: CASSRRQGAVEETQYF. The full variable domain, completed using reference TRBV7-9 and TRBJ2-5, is DTGVSQNPRHKITKRGQNVTFRCDPISEHNRLYWYRQTLGQGPEFLTYFQNEAQLEKSRLLSDRFSAERPKGSFSTLEIQRTEQGDSAMYLCASSRRQGAVEETQYFGPGTRLLVL.

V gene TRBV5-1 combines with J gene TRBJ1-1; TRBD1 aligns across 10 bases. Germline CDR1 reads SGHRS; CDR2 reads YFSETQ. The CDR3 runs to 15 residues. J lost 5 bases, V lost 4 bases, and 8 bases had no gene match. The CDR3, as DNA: TGCGCCAGCAGCAAGGGACAGGGGACGTGGACTGAAGCTTTCTTT. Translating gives CASSKGQGTWTEAFF.

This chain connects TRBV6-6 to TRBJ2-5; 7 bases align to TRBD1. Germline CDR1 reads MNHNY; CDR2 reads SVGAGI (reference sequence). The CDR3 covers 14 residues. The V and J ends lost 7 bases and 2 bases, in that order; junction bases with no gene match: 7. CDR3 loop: CASNFDRVQETQYF. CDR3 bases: TGTGCCAGCAATTTCGACAGGGTGCAAGAGACCCAGTACTTC.

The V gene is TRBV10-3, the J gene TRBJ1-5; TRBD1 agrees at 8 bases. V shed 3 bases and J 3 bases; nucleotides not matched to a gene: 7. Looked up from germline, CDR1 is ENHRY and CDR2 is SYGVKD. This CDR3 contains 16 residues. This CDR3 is CAISDKETGANQPQHF. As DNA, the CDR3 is TGTGCCATCAGTGATAAAGAGACAGGGGCCAATCAGCCCCAGCATTTT.

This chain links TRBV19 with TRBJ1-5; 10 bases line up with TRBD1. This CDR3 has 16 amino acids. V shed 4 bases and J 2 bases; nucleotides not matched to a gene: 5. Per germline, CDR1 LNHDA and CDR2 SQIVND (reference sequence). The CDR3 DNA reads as TGTGCCAGTAGTACCAGGACAGGGGGTCGCAATCAGCCCCAGCATTTT. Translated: CASSTRTGGRNQPQHF.